This TCR beta chain was documented in a study of cytomegalovirus exposure and HLA in healthy donors. Clones were read by immunoSEQ multiplex PCR, and TCRdb kept only the in-frame ones, dropping some. The sample includes 65,000 to 75,000 clones, over 90% of them seen just once. Trimming left V 0 bases short and J 3 bases short, with 6 bases between. Germline CDR1 and CDR2: LNHNV and YYDKDF (reference sequence). The CDR3 is 13 residues long. Study findings and constraints: Associated with cytomegalovirus, according to the listing, were approximately 160 TCR beta chains. Reported performance of the classifier showed diagnosis of cytomegalovirus status with high specificity and sensitivity. CMV antigen specificity of a few CMV-associated chains was confirmed in vitro. Later, an analysis found that TCR clusters from the first cohort tended to co-occur in the 120 validation repertoires.

Notes on this clone: What it recognizes is unknown.

The sequence was collected from a young woman in good health and CMV-seropositive. The sample taken for sequencing was PBMCs. This sequence joins TRBV15 and TRBJ2-7, with D unclear. The CDR3 spells CATSRDSGYEQYF. The CDR3 DNA follows: TGTGCCACCAGCAGAGATTCAGGCTACGAGCAGTACTTC.